A single TCR beta chain is shown here with its context. Its antigen is currently unknown. These data belong to a study of Ad26.COV2.S vaccination and SARS-CoV-2 variants. Study-wide results and caveats: Placebo recipients showed lower spike-specific TCR breadth than vaccinees. For non-spike TCRs, breadth in vaccine recipients resembled that in placebo recipients. Substantial breadth was reported for post-vaccination spike-specific CD8+ and CD4+ T cells.

The repertoire was sequenced with immunoSEQ multiplex PCR; TCRdb's copy has only in-frame clones and lacks some. The sample records roughly 140,000 clones, roughly 90% being singletons. In germline, CDR1 is SGHDT, CDR2 YYEEEE. The V gene lost 2 bases and the J gene lost 7 bases, with 10 bases spanning the gap. The CDR3 has 12 residues. This receptor was obtained from a human donor who had recovered from COVID-19. The sample in question was peripheral blood, obtained after recovery from COVID-19. The chain joins TRBV5-6 to TRBJ2-7; D is unresolved. CDR3 protein: CASSFTSQEQYF. The CDR3 region has the DNA TGTGCCAGCAGCTTCACCAGCCAGGAGCAGTACTTC.